A selection of T cell receptor beta chains follows, all from one sample in a study. TCRdb reprocessed the RT-PCR reads via MiXCR and lists one record per CDR3 protein. The sample shows 550,000 to 750,000 distinct CDR3 sequences, more than 13% of them seen only once. Sequencing was carried out using memory CD4+ T cells from blood. The receptors derive from a female donor in good health, serving as a healthy control. Both conserved end residues are part of each CDR3. D genes are given only for firm matches. Clone size is stated in some rows and not others, as once, few, many or a class when expanded.

J,V,size,D,DNA,CDR3
TRBJ2-3,TRBV20-1,NA,NA,TGCAGTGCTAGAGGGTGGCCTATTGGGGATACGCAGTATTTT,CSARGWPIGDTQYF
TRBJ1-5,TRBV12-3/TRBV12-4,few,NA,TGTGCCAGCAGTTCCGGCAGGGCGAATCAGCCCCAGCATTTT,CASSSGRANQPQHF
TRBJ2-2,TRBV15,few,NA,TGTGCCACCAGCCCTCGCTTAGGGAGTAACACCGGGGAGCTGTTTTTT,CATSPRLGSNTGELFF
TRBJ2-3,TRBV5-4,NA,NA,TGTGCCAGCAGCTTTCTAAGCGGAAACACAGATACGCAGTATTTT,CASSFLSGNTDTQYF
TRBJ2-1,TRBV20-1,many,NA,TGCAGTGCTAGAGACCAGGGGCTGAGCTCCTACAATGAGCAGTTCTTC,CSARDQGLSSYNEQFF
TRBJ2-4,TRBV2,NA,NA,TGTGCCAGCAATCCAGGGGAAAACATTCAGTACTTC,CASNPGENIQYF
TRBJ1-1,TRBV6-5,many,NA,TGTGCCAGCAGTTCCGGGGCGCGGAACACTGAAGCTTTCTTT,CASSSGARNTEAFF
TRBJ2-7,TRBV5-6,many,NA,TGTGCCAGCAGCTTGGATTTAGGAATCGAGCAGTACTTC,CASSLDLGIEQYF
TRBJ2-5,TRBV28,NA,NA,TGTGCCAGCAGTTTATTGGGGACTTCGGACGGGGAGACCCAGTACTTC,CASSLLGTSDGETQYF
TRBJ1-2,TRBV7-9,few,NA,TGTGCCAGCAGCGCTACTACGACGGGACGGACCCATGGCTACACCTTC,CASSATTTGRTHGYTF
TRBJ1-2,TRBV2,few,TRBD1,TGTGCCAGCAGTCGGGGCCGGGACAGGGAAGGCTACACCTTC,CASSRGRDREGYTF
TRBJ2-5,TRBV10-3,many,NA,TGTGCCACCTCAGGGTCGCAGCCTGGGACCCAGTACTTC,CATSGSQPGTQYF
TRBJ2-7,TRBV20-1,many,TRBD2,TGCAGTGTAGTGGTAGCGGGGACGTACGAGCAGTACTTC,CSVVVAGTYEQYF
TRBJ2-3,TRBV15,many,TRBD2,TGTGCCACCAGCGCTGGCCTAACCGGGACTAGGGACACAGATACGCAGTATTTT,CATSAGLTGTRDTDTQYF
TRBJ1-5,TRBV3-1,many,NA,TGTGCCAGCAGCCAAGATGTGGGTCAGCCCCAGCATTTT,CASSQDVGQPQHF
TRBJ1-1,TRBV15,few,NA,TGTGCCACCAGCTCATCAGGGCGGGGGATCCCTGAAGCTTTCTTT,CATSSSGRGIPEAFF
TRBJ2-7,TRBV6-5,many,NA,TGTGCCAGCAGGCCCACAGCGTACGAGCAGTACTTC,CASRPTAYEQYF
TRBJ1-1,TRBV29-1,NA,NA,TGCAGCGTTGTGGCCGCGGCGAACACTGAAGCTTTCTTT,CSVVAAANTEAFF
TRBJ1-6,TRBV20-1,few,TRBD1,TGCAGTGCTAGATCCGGACAGGGATATTCACCCCTCCACTTT,CSARSGQGYSPLHF
TRBJ1-1,TRBV4-3,many,NA,TGCGCCAGCAGCCAAGCATTAACAGAGATGAACACTGAAGCTTTCTTT,CASSQALTEMNTEAFF
TRBJ1-4,TRBV6-1,few,NA,TGTGCCAGCAGTGAAGCGGGGTGGGAAAAACTGTTTTTT,CASSEAGWEKLFF